This T cell receptor beta chain stems from a study of T-cell reconstitution after alpha-beta-depleted transplantation in children. Study-level results: Newly made T cells mostly supplied T-cell counts and diversity one year after transplant.

A TCRbeta library incorporating unique molecular identifiers was prepared. TCRdb itself ran the PCR reads through MiXCR, one entry per CDR3 protein. The table shows 400,000 to 550,000 distinct CDR3 sequences, with 10% to 13% occurring only once. Many counts were recorded for this clonotype. The antigen remains undetermined. Trimming took 6 bases from V and 5 from J, leaving 11 bases between them. The CDR3 is 12 amino acids. Per the germline V gene, CDR1 is MDHEN and CDR2 is SYDVKM. The sequences come from PBMCs, collected before TCRalphabeta/CD19-depleted stem cell transplant. The clonotype was recovered from a child under 10 years old with inherited bone marrow failure, due to receive a stem cell transplant. This chain joins TRBV28 and TRBJ2-7, with D possibly being TRBD1 (5 bases). The CDR3 nucleotides read TGTGCCAGCAGCAACAGGATACACGAGCAGTACTTC. It encodes CASSNRIHEQYF. Full variable domain (remainder filled in from reference TRBV28 and TRBJ2-7): DVKVTQSSRYLVKRTGEKVFLECVQDMDHENMFWYRQDPGLGLRLIYFSYDVKMKEKGDIPEGYSVSREKKERFSLILESASTNQTSMYLCASSNRIHEQYFGPGTRLTVT.